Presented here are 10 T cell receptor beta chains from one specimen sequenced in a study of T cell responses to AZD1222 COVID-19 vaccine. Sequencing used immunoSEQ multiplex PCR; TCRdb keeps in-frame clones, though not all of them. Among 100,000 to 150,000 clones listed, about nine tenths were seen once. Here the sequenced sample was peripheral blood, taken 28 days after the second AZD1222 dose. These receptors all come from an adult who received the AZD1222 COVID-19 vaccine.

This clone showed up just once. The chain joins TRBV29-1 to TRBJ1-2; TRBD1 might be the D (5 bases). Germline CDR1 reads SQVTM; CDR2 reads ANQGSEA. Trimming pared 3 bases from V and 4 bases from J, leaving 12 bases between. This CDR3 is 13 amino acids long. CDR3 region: CSVEEGLGYGYTF. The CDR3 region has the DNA TGCAGCGTTGAGGAGGGGCTAGGCTATGGCTACACCTTC.

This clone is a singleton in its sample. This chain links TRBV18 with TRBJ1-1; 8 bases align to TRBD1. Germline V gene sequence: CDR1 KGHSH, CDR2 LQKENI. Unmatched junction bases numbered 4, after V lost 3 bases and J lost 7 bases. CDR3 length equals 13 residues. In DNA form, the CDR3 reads TGTGCCAGCTCACCGACAGGGACAGGTGAAGCTTTCTTT. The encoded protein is CASSPTGTGEAFF.

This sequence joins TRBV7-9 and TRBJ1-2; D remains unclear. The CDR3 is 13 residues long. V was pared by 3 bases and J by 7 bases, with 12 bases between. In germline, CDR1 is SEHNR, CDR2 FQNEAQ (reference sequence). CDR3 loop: CASSFGPRSGYTF. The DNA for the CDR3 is TGTGCCAGCAGCTTTGGACCTCGGTCTGGCTACACCTTC.

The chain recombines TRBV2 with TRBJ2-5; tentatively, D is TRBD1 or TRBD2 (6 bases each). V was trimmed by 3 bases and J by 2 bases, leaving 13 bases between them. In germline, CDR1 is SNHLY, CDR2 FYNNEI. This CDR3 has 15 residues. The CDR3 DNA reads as TGTGCCAGCAGTGAGGGGAGGACAGATCAAGAGACCCAGTACTTC. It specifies CASSEGRTDQETQYF.

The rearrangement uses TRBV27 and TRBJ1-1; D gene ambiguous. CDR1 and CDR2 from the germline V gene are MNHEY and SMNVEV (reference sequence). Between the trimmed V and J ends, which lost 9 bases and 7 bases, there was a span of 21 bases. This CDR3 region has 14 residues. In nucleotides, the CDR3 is TGTGCCAGAGGCCTTCTCTGGGATCGGGGTGAAGCTTTCTTT. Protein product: CARGLLWDRGEAFF.

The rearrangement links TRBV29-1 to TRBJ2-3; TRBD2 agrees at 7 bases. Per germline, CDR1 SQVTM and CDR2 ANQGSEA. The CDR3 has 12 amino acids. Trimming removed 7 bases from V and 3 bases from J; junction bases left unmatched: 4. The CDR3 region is CSGLAETDTQYF. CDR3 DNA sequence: TGCAGCGGGCTAGCGGAGACAGATACGCAGTATTTT.

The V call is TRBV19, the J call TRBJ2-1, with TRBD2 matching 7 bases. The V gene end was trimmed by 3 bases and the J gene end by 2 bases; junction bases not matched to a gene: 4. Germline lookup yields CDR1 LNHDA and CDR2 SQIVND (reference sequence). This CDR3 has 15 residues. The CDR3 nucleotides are TGTGCCAGTAGTATTGGTAGCGGGCCCTACAATGAGCAGTTCTTC. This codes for CASSIGSGPYNEQFF.

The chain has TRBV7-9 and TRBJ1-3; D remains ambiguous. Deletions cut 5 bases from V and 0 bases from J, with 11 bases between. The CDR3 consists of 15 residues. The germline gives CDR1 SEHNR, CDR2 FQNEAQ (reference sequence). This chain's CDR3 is CASSVDGNSGNTIYF. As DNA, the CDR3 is TGTGCCAGCAGCGTAGACGGGAACTCTGGAAACACCATATATTTT.

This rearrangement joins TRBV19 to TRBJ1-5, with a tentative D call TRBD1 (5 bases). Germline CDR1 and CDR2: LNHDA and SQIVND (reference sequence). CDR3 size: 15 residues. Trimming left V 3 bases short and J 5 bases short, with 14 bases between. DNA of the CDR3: TGTGCCAGTAGTATTGGGACGGTGCGGCATCAGCCCCAGCATTTT. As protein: CASSIGTVRHQPQHF.

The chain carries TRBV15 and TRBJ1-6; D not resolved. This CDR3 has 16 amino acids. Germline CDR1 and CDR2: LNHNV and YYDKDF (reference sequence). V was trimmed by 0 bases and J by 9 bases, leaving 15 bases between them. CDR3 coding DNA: TGTGCCACCAGCAGAGAGAACCCGAACCCGGGTTCACCCCTCCACTTT. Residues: CATSRENPNPGSPLHF.